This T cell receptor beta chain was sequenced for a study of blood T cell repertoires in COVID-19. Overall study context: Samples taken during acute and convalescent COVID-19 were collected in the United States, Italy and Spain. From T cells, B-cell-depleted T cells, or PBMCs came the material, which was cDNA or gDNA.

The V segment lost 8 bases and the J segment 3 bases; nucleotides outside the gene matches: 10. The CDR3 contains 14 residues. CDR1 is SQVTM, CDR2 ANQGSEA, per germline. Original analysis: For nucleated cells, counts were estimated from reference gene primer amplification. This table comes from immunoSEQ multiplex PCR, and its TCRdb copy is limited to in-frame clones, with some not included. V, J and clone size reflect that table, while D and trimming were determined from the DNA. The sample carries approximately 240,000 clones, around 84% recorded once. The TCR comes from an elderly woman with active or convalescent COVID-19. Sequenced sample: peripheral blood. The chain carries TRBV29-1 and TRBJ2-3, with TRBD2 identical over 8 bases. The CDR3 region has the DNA TGCAGCTCATCCGGGAGGGGGGGGACAGATACGCAGTATTTT. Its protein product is CSSSGRGGTDTQYF.